The 8 T cell receptor beta chains below come from one sample, sequenced in a study of blood T cell repertoires in COVID-19. Assay: immunoSEQ multiplex PCR; the TCRdb copy retains only in-frame clones and omits some. The repertoire holds about 35,000 clones, with roughly four fifths as singletons. The sequenced sample was peripheral blood. These receptors came from an elderly man with active or convalescent COVID-19.

This rearrangement joins TRBV11-3 to TRBJ2-1; 9 bases match TRBD2. This CDR3 is built from 16 residues. With V trimmed by 0 bases and J by 7 bases, 7 bases remained unmatched. Germline V lookup: CDR1 SGHNT, CDR2 YENEEA. CDR3 sequence (DNA): TGTGCCAGCAGCTTAGAAGGCGGGAGGGCCTGGAATGAGCAGTTCTTC. It yields the protein CASSLEGGRAWNEQFF.

J is TRBJ1-2 and V is TRBV28; 7 positions agree with TRBD1. Germline V lookup: CDR1 MDHEN, CDR2 SYDVKM. J lost 5 bases, V lost 6 bases, and 9 bases had no gene match. The CDR3 consists of 14 residues. CDR3: CASSQGTVQYGYTF. The CDR3 DNA follows: TGTGCCAGCAGCCAGGGGACAGTTCAATATGGCTACACCTTC.

The chain joins TRBV7-2 to TRBJ2-2, with 8 bases lining up with TRBD2. With 3 bases clipped from V and 1 base from J, the junction kept 4 bases outside the gene matches. The CDR3 has 16 amino acids. Germline V gene lookup returns CDR1 SGHTA and CDR2 FQGNSA. The CDR3 nucleotides are TGTGCCAGCAGCTTTTGGACTAGCAGGAACACCGGGGAGCTGTTTTTT. Its translation is CASSFWTSRNTGELFF.

The V and J genes are TRBV7-8 and TRBJ2-5; 7 nucleotides align to TRBD2. This CDR3 is 16 amino acids long. Germline assignment: CDR1 SGHVS and CDR2 FQNEAQ. V shed 1 base, J shed 2 bases, and the junction held 7 bases outside the gene matches. CDR3 residues: CASSLEASGGQETQYF. The CDR3 nucleotides read TGTGCCAGCAGCTTAGAGGCTAGCGGAGGACAAGAGACCCAGTACTTC.

This clone was picked up a small number of times. The J gene is TRBJ2-2, the V gene TRBV2; 10 nucleotides line up with TRBD2. After removal of 4 bases from V and 3 bases from J, the junction contained 5 bases not matched to a gene. The CDR3 spans 16 residues. From germline, CDR1 is SNHLY and CDR2 FYNNEI. The CDR3 bases are TGTGCCAGCAGTGTTATAGCGGGAGGTCACACCGGGGAGCTGTTTTTT. Amino acid sequence: CASSVIAGGHTGELFF.

V gene TRBV16 combines with J gene TRBJ2-7, with D uncertain. The V gene's germline CDR1 is KGHSY and CDR2 FQNENV. V shed 2 bases and J shed 4 bases, with 6 bases lying between them. The CDR3 is 12 amino acids. CDR3 nucleotides: TGTGCCAGCAGCCAAGGCAGATACGAGCAGTACTTC. This sequence encodes CASSQGRYEQYF.

Only a few counts were recorded for this clone. This chain joins TRBV5-1 and TRBJ1-2, with 12 bases identical to TRBD1. Germline values: CDR1 SGHRS, CDR2 YFSETQ. The V and J ends lost 2 bases and 8 bases, in that order; junction bases with no gene match: 4. This CDR3 has 14 amino acids. CDR3 bases: TGCGCCAGCAGCTTAGCCGGGACAGGGGGCGGCTACACCTTC. Translation: CASSLAGTGGGYTF.

The chain combines TRBV7-3 with TRBJ2-2; 14 positions agree with TRBD2. The trim removed 5 bases at V and 0 bases at J, leaving 2 bases unmatched. This CDR3 spans 17 amino acids. Germline V CDR1 and CDR2: SGHTA, FQGTGA. The CDR3 loop is CASSPTSGRANTGELFF. CDR3 bases: TGTGCCAGCAGCCCGACTAGCGGGAGGGCGAACACCGGGGAGCTGTTTTTT.